A selection of T cell receptor beta chains follows, all from one sample in a study of cytomegalovirus exposure and HLA in healthy donors. Profiled with immunoSEQ multiplex PCR; TCRdb holds only in-frame clones, not every one. Of hundreds of thousands of clones in the sample, more than 80% are singletons; the top ten hold over 0.75%. Sequenced material: PBMCs. The receptors come from a woman aged 18-29 years in good health and CMV-seronegative. The CDR3 runs from the conserved cysteine through the conserved F or W. The D gene is left open where the match is weak. Rows may omit the clone size; those that give it use once, few, many or a size class.

DNA: TGTGCCAGCAGCTCATCTCCCGAGGGCGCTAATGAAAAACTGTTTTTT
CDR3: CASSSSPEGANEKLFF
size: .
D: .
V: TRBV7-9
J: TRBJ1-4

DNA: TGTGCCAGCATGGGCTTGGGCAGGTACTCTGGGGCCAACGTCCTGACTTTC
CDR3: CASMGLGRYSGANVLTF
size: .
D: .
V: TRBV28
J: TRBJ2-6

DNA: TGCGCCAGCAGCTTGGATTGGCTAGCGGGACGAGATACGCAGTATTTT
CDR3: CASSLDWLAGRDTQYF
size: .
D: TRBD2
V: TRBV5-1
J: TRBJ2-3

DNA: TGCGCCAGCAGCTTGGACAGGGGATCTGGAAACACCATATATTTT
CDR3: CASSLDRGSGNTIYF
size: .
D: TRBD1
V: TRBV5-1
J: TRBJ1-3

DNA: TGTGCCAGCAGTTTTACCGGGACACGACCCTACGAGCAGTACTTC
CDR3: CASSFTGTRPYEQYF
size: .
D: .
V: TRBV28
J: TRBJ2-7

DNA: TGTGCCAGCAGTCTGAGTACCGGGGAGCTGTTTTTT
CDR3: CASSLSTGELFF
size: .
D: .
V: TRBV2
J: TRBJ2-2

DNA: TGCAGCGTTCGTTTAGCGAACACCGGGGAGCTGTTTTTT
CDR3: CSVRLANTGELFF
size: .
D: .
V: TRBV29-1
J: TRBJ2-2

DNA: TGCGCCAGCAGCCAATTCCGAGCGGGAAACCAAGAGACCCAGTACTTC
CDR3: CASSQFRAGNQETQYF
size: .
D: TRBD2
V: TRBV4-1
J: TRBJ2-5

DNA: TGTGCCAGCAAACAGGCTCCGAACACTGAAGCTTTCTTT
CDR3: CASKQAPNTEAFF
size: .
D: .
V: TRBV2
J: TRBJ1-1

DNA: TGCGCCAGCAGCCTCCGACAGGGTGGGGATACGCAGTATTTT
CDR3: CASSLRQGGDTQYF
size: .
D: TRBD1
V: TRBV5-1
J: TRBJ2-3

DNA: TGTGCCAGCAGTAAACAGGGATCGTGGTACGAGCAGTACTTC
CDR3: CASSKQGSWYEQYF
size: .
D: .
V: TRBV6-5
J: TRBJ2-7

DNA: TGTGCCAGCAGCTTGAAAGGCGGCAATGCGAACACTGAAGCTTTCTTT
CDR3: CASSLKGGNANTEAFF
size: .
D: .
V: TRBV5-6
J: TRBJ1-1

DNA: TGTGCCACCAGCAGGGCCGAGGACAGGGGATATCAGCCCCAGCATTTT
CDR3: CATSRAEDRGYQPQHF
size: many
D: TRBD1
V: TRBV15
J: TRBJ1-5

DNA: TGTGCCAGCAGCCTAGGCGGAGGGGACCAAGAGACCCAGTACTTC
CDR3: CASSLGGGDQETQYF
size: .
D: .
V: TRBV11-3
J: TRBJ2-5

DNA: TGTGCCAGCTCCTCGGGGGGACAGGGGGCCTACGAGCAGTACTTC
CDR3: CASSSGGQGAYEQYF
size: .
D: TRBD1
V: TRBV18
J: TRBJ2-7

DNA: TGTGCCAGCAGCTTGGGGTCAGGGAACTCCTACGAGCAGTACTTC
CDR3: CASSLGSGNSYEQYF
size: .
D: .
V: TRBV5-6
J: TRBJ2-7

DNA: TGTGCCAGCAGTTTAAACGGGGTGGACACCGGGGAGCTGTTTTTT
CDR3: CASSLNGVDTGELFF
size: .
D: .
V: TRBV27
J: TRBJ2-2